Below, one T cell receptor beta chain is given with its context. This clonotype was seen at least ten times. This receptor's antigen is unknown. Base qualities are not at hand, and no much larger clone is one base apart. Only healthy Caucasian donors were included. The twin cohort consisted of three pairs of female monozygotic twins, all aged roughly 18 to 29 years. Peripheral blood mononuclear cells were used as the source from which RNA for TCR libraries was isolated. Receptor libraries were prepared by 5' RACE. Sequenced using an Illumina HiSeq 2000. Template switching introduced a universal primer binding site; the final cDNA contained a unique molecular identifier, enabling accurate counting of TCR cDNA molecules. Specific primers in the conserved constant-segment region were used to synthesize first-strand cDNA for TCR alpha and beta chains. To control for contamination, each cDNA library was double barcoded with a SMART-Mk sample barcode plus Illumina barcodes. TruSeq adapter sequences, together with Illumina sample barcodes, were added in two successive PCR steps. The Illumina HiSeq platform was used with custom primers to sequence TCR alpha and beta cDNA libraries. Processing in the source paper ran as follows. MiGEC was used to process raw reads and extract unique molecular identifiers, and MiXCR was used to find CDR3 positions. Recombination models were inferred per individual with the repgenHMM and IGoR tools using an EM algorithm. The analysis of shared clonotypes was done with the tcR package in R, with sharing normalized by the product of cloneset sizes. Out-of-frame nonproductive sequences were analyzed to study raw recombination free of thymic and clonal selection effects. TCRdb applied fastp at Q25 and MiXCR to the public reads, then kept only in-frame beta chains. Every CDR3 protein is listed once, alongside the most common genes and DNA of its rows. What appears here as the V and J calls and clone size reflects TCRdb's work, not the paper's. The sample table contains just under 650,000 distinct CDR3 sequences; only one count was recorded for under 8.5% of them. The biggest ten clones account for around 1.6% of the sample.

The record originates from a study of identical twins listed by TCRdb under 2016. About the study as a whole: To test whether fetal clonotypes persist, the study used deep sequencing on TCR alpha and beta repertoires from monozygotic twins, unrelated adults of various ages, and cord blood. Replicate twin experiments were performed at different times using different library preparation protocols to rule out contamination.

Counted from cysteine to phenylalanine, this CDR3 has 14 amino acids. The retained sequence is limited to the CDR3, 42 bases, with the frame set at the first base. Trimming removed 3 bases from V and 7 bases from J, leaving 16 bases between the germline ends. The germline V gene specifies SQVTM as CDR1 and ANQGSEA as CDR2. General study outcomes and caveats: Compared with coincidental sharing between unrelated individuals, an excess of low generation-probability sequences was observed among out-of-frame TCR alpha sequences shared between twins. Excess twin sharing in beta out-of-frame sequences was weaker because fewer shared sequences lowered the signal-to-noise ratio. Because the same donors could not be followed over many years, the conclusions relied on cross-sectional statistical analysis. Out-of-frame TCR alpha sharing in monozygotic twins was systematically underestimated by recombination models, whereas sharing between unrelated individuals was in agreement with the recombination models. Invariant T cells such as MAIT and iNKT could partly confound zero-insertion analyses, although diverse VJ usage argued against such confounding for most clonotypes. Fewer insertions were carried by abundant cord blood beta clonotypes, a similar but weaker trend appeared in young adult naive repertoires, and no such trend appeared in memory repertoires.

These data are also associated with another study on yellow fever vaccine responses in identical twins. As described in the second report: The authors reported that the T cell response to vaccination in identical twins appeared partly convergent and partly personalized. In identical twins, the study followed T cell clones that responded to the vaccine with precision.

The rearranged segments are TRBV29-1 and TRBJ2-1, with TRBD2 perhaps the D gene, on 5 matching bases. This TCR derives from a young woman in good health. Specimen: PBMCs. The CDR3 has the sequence CSVEGAGRGNEQFF. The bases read TGCAGCGTTGAGGGCGCTGGTCGGGGAAATGAGCAGTTCTTC.